A selection of T cell receptor beta chains follows, all from one sample in a study of early T cells in non-severe SARS-CoV-2 infection. TCRdb reanalysed the 5' RACE reads using MiXCR and keeps one entry per CDR3 protein. The data hold more than 45,000 distinct CDR3 sequences, with roughly 8% observed a single time. Sequences were obtained from whole blood. These receptors all come from an adult who was a healthcare worker with PCR-confirmed SARS-CoV-2 infection or an uninfected control (not recorded which). CDR3s include the opening cysteine and the closing phenylalanine or tryptophan. A D gene is named only where the DNA matches it firmly.

V,J,D,CDR3
TRBV20-1,TRBJ1-2,-,CSARDFPGSNYGYTF
TRBV6-2/TRBV6-3,TRBJ2-7,-,CASRPGTLSGTTYF
TRBV29-1,TRBJ1-2,-,CSVQARQALSNYGYTF
TRBV6-5,TRBJ2-7,-,CASRNTVKQYF
TRBV24-1,TRBJ2-1,TRBD2,CATSEAGLNEQFF
TRBV27,TRBJ2-4,-,CASSLRGPPQDIQYF
TRBV28,TRBJ2-3,-,CASSSFPDTQYF
TRBV10-3,TRBJ1-5,-,CAISENQIGNQPQHF
TRBV4-2,TRBJ1-1,-,CASSQAGAGSITEAFF
TRBV7-8,TRBJ2-3,-,CASSLAGGTDTQYF
TRBV6-1,TRBJ1-6,TRBD1,CASRGPGQGAAPLHF
TRBV24-1,TRBJ2-1,TRBD2,CATSDARGSGDSYNEQFF
TRBV19,TRBJ2-3,-,CASRNPGESTDTQYF
TRBV10-1,TRBJ2-3,-,CASSESTGVDTQYF
TRBV5-1,TRBJ2-5,-,CASSLGDSGTQYF
TRBV11-2,TRBJ2-5,-,CASSLAGLRETQYF
TRBV12-3/TRBV12-4,TRBJ1-1,-,CASSYRDEAFF
TRBV9,TRBJ2-2,-,CASSPGTSHGELFF
TRBV7-3,TRBJ2-2,-,CASSRVNTGELFF
TRBV28,TRBJ1-2,-,CASSLSAGTLRYTF
TRBV5-1,TRBJ1-5,-,CASSLGLDQPQHF
TRBV24-1,TRBJ2-3,TRBD2,CATSDPPGGLAGPDTQYF
TRBV6-5,TRBJ1-1,-,CASSRQFGNTEAFF
TRBV28,TRBJ1-2,TRBD1,CASSSSPGGYGYTF
TRBV19,TRBJ2-1,TRBD2,CASSIGLAGAGYNEQFF
TRBV6-1,TRBJ2-7,TRBD2,CASSEPLAGVPYEQYF
TRBV5-1,TRBJ2-3,-,CASSLYFGGQDLTQYF
TRBV7-8,TRBJ1-2,-,CASSLGSWDGYTF
TRBV6-5,TRBJ2-1,-,CASSHRSSRARVEQFF
TRBV5-1,TRBJ1-2,-,CASSPWEGNYGYTF
TRBV27,TRBJ2-1,TRBD2,CASSSSGTFHGEQFF
TRBV29-1,TRBJ2-1,TRBD1,CSVDPGTGGDEQFF
TRBV20-1,TRBJ2-1,-,CSAGDASSYNEQFF
TRBV28,TRBJ2-5,TRBD2,CASSSVRLAGGRETQYF
TRBV7-3,TRBJ2-1,TRBD2,CASSLGVLAGGRNEQFF
TRBV28,TRBJ1-1,TRBD1,CASSGSPGQGYLEAFF
TRBV27,TRBJ2-3,-,CASSRVGASDTQYF
TRBV10-3,TRBJ2-3,TRBD2,CAISEGLATDTQYF
TRBV24-1,TRBJ1-2,-,CATSDADGGVLRYTF
TRBV20-1,TRBJ2-4,TRBD2,CSAAAGGDIQYF
TRBV2,TRBJ2-7,-,CASSPRGRESSYEQYF
TRBV28,TRBJ2-1,TRBD2,CASSSVAGGPHEQFF
TRBV5-1,TRBJ1-6,-,CASSKDSYNSPLHF
TRBV20-1,TRBJ2-2,-,CSARDGRMNTGELFF
TRBV7-2,TRBJ1-5,-,CASSPRMGISNQPQHF
TRBV5-4,TRBJ2-2,TRBD2,CASSLDLADNTGELFF
TRBV28,TRBJ2-5,-,CASSSGAYQETQYF
TRBV10-2,TRBJ2-7,-,CASSEETSYEQYF
TRBV11-2,TRBJ1-1,-,CASSFIAGGEAFF
TRBV19,TRBJ2-3,TRBD1,CASMETGSSSTDTQYF
TRBV24-1,TRBJ2-1,TRBD2,CATTSGGLYNEQFF
TRBV20-1,TRBJ1-2,-,CSARDPTGTSYTF
TRBV30,TRBJ2-7,TRBD2,CACIPTSGTYEQYF
TRBV7-2,TRBJ2-5,-,CASTLALAQMVETQYF
TRBV19,TRBJ2-2,TRBD2,CASTRTSGTGELFF